This TCR beta chain was identified in a study of radiotherapy plus CTLA-4 blockade in lung cancer. For the study at large: Objective responses were documented in 15% to 20% of patients, with disease control in around 31%. Study results and limitations: In blood, after radiotherapy plus ipilimumab, tumor-derived TCR clones expanded.

Only in-frame clones appear in the TCRdb table, and some are missing; sequencing was by immunoSEQ multiplex PCR. The sample records about 50,000 clones, 84% being singletons. Note on this clone: The antigen is unknown.

This CDR3 has 19 amino acids. Germline CDR1 and CDR2: LNHDA and SQIVND (reference sequence). V gave up 5 bases and J gave up 2 bases; unmatched junction bases: 15. Focal radiation and CTLA-4 blockade (ipilimumab) were tested in chemo-refractory metastatic non-small-cell lung cancer patients. The origin of this receptor is a human donor with non-small cell lung cancer whose response to radiotherapy plus ipilimumab could not be evaluated. The chain is built from TRBV19 and TRBJ2-6, with 7 bases aligning to TRBD1. This material consisted of peripheral blood, taken from a patient treated with radiotherapy plus ipilimumab. CDR3 bases: TGTGCCAGTAGTTCAAGCTCCCGACAGGGTTTCACTGGGGCCAACGTCCTGACTTTC. It yields the protein CASSSSSRQGFTGANVLTF.